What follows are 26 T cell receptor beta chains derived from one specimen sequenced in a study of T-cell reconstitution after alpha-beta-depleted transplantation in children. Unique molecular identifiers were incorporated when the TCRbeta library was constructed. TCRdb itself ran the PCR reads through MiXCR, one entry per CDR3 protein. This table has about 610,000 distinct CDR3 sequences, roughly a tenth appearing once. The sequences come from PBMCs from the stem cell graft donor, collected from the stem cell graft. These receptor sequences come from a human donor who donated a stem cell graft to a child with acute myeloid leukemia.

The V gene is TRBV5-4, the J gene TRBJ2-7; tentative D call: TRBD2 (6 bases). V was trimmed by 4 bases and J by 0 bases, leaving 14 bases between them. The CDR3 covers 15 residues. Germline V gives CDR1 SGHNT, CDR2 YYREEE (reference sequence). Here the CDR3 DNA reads TGTGCCAGCAGCGTGGACGGGACTCCCTCCTACGAGCAGTACTTC. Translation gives CASSVDGTPSYEQYF.

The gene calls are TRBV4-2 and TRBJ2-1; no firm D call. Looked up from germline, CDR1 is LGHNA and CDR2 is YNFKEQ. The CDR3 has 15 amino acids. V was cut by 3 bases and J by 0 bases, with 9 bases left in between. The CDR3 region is CASSQISSSYNEQFF. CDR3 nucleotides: TGTGCCAGCAGCCAGATATCGAGCTCCTACAATGAGCAGTTCTTC.

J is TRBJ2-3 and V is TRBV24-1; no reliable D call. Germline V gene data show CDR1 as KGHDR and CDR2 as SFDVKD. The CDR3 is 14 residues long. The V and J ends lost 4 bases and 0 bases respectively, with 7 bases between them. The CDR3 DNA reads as TGTGCCACCAGTGAACGTACTAGCACAGATACGCAGTATTTT. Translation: CATSERTSTDTQYF.

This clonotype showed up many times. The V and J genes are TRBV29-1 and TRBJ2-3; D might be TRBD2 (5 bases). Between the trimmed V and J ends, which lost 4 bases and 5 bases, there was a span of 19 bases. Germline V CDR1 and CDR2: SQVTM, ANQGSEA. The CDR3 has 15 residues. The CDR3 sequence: CSVVSGVGVGDTQYF. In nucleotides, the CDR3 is TGCAGCGTTGTTTCTGGAGTCGGGGTAGGAGATACGCAGTATTTT.

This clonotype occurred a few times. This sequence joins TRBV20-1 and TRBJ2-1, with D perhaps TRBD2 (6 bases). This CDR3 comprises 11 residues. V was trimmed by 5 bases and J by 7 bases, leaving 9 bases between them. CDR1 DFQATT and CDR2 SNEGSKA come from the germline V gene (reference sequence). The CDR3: CSAYGGNEQFF. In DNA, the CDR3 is TGCAGTGCTTATGGGGGGAATGAGCAGTTCTTC.

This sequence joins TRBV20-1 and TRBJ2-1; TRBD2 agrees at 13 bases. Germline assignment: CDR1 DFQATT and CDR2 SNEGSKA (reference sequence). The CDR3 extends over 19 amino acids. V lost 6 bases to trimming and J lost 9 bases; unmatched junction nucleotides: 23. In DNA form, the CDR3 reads TGCAGTGCCAGGGGGGAGGGGGTGACTAGCGGGAGGTCCTATAGTGAGCAGTTCTTC. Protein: CSARGEGVTSGRSYSEQFF.

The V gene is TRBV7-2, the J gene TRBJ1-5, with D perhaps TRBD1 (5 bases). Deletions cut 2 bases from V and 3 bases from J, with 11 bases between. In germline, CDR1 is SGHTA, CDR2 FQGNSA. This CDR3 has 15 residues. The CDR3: CASSLPGTVNQPQHF. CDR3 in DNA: TGTGCCAGCAGCTTACCAGGGACCGTCAATCAGCCCCAGCATTTT.

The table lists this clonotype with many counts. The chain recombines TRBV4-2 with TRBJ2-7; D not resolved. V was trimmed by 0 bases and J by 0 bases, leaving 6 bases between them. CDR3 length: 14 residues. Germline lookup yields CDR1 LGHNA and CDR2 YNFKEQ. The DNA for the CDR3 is TGTGCCAGCAGCCAAGATGCTGCCTCCTACGAGCAGTACTTC. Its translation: CASSQDAASYEQYF.

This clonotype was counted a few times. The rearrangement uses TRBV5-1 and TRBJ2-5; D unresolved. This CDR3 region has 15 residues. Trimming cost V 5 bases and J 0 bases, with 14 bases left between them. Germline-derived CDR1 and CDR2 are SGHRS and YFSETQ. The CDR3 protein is CASRVADLYQETQYF. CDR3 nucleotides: TGCGCCAGCAGGGTCGCTGACTTGTACCAAGAGACCCAGTACTTC.

The CDR3 nucleotides are TGCAGCGTCTGTACCTTAACCGGGACCCTCACCGGGGAGCTGTTTTTT. Its protein product is CSVCTLTGTLTGELFF. The chain carries TRBV29-1 and TRBJ2-2; the D gene could be TRBD1 or TRBD2 (5 bases each). The V gene lost 6 bases and the J gene lost 4 bases, with 21 bases spanning the gap. The germline V gene has CDR1 SQVTM and CDR2 ANQGSEA. CDR3 length: 16 amino acids.

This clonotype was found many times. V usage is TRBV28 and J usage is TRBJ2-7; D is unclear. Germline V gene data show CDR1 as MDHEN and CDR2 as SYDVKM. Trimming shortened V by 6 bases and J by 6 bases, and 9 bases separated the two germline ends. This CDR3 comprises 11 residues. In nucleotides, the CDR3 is TGTGCCAGCAGCTTAGTAGGCGAGCAGTACTTC. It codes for CASSLVGEQYF.

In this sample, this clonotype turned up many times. The CDR3, as DNA: TGCGCCAGCAGCTTGACGACAGGGGGAAATGAGCAGTTCTTC. Translation: CASSLTTGGNEQFF. The V call is TRBV5-1, the J call TRBJ2-1; 9 bases align to TRBD1. The CDR3 has 14 amino acids. Germline values: CDR1 SGHRS, CDR2 YFSETQ. V lost 1 base, J lost 7 bases, and 3 bases stayed unmatched.

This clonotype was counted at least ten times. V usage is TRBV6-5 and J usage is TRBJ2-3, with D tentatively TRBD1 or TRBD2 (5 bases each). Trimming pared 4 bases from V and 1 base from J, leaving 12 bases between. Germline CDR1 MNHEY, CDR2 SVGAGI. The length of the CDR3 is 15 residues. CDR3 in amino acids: CASSSEVGGTDTQYF. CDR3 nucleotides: TGTGCCAGCAGTTCAGAGGTGGGGGGCACAGATACGCAGTATTTT.

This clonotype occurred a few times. The CDR3 nucleotides are TGCAGCGTTATGGAAAGACGCAATCAGCCCCAGCATTTT. Encoded protein: CSVMERRNQPQHF. The chain recombines TRBV29-1 with TRBJ1-5; D uncertain. Trimming took 5 bases from V and 2 from J, leaving 10 bases between them. Per germline, CDR1 SQVTM and CDR2 ANQGSEA. This CDR3 is built from 13 residues.

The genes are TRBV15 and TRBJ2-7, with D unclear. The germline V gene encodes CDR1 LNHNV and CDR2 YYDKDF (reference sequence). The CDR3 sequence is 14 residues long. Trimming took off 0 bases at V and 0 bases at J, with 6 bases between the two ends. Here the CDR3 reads CATSRDLHSYEQYF. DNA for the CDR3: TGTGCCACCAGCAGAGACTTGCACTCCTACGAGCAGTACTTC. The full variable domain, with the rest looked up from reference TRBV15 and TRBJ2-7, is DAMVIQNPRYQVTQFGKPVTLSCSQTLNHNVMYWYQQKSSQAPKLLFHYYDKDFNNEADTPDNFQSRRPNTSFCFLDIRSPGLGDTAMYLCATSRDLHSYEQYFGPGTRLTVT.

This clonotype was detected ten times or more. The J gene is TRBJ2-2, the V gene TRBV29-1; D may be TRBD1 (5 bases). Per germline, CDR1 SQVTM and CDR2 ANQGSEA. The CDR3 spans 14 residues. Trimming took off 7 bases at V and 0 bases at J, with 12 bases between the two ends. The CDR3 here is CSAGHLANTGELFF. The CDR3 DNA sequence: TGCAGCGCCGGACACCTAGCGAACACCGGGGAGCTGTTTTTT.

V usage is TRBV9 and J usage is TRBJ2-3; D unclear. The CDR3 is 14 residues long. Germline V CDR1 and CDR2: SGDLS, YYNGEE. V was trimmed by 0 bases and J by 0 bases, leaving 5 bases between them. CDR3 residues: CASSVVGSTDTQYF. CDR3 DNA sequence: TGTGCCAGCAGCGTAGTGGGTAGCACAGATACGCAGTATTTT.

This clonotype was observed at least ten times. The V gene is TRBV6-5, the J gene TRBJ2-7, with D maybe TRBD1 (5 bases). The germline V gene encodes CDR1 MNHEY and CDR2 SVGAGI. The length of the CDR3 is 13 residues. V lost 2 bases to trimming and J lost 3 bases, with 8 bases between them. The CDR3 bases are TGTGCCAGCAGTTACCAGGGAAACTACGAGCAGTACTTC. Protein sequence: CASSYQGNYEQYF.

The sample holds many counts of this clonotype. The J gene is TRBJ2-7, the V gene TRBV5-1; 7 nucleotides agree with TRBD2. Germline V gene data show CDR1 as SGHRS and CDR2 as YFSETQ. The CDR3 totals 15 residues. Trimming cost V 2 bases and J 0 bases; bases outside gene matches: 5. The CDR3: CASSFYLADSYEQYF. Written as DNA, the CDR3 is TGCGCCAGCAGCTTTTATCTAGCGGACTCCTACGAGCAGTACTTC.

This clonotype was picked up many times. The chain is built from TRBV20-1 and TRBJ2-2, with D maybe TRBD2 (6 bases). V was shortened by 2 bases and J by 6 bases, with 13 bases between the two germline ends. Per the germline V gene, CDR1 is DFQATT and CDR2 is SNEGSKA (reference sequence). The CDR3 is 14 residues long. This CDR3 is CSARSPPGAGELFF. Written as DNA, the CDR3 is TGCAGTGCTAGATCCCCGCCGGGGGCCGGGGAGCTGTTTTTT.

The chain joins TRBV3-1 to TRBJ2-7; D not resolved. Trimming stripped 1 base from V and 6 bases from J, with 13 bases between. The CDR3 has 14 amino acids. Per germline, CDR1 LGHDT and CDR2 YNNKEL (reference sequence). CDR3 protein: CASSQGVSRLEQYF. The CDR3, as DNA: TGTGCCAGCAGCCAAGGGGTTAGCAGGCTCGAGCAGTACTTC.

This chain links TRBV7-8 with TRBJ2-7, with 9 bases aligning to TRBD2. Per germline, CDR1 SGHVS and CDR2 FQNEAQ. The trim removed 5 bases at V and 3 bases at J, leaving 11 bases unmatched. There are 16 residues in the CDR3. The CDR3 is CASSPGGRGAFYEQYF. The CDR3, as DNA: TGTGCCAGCAGCCCGGGCGGGAGGGGGGCTTTCTACGAGCAGTACTTC.

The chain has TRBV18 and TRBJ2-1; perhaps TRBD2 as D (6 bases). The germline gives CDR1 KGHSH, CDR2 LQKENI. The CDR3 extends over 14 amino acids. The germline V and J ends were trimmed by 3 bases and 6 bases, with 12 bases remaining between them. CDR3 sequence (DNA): TGTGCCAGCTCACCGTCCGGGGGAAGCAATGAGCAGTTCTTC. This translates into CASSPSGGSNEQFF.

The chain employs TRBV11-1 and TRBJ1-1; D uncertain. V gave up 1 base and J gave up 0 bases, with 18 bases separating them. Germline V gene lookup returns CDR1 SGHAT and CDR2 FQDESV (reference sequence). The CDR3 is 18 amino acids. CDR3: CASSLDFWVAIMNTEAFF. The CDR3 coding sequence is TGTGCCAGCAGCTTAGATTTCTGGGTAGCCATCATGAACACTGAAGCTTTCTTT.

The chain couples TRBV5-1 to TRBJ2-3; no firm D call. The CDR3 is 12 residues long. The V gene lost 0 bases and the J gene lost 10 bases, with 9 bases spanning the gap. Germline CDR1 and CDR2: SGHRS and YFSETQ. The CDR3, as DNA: TGCGCCAGCAGCTTGGCTGGTCAACCGCAGTATTTT. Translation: CASSLAGQPQYF. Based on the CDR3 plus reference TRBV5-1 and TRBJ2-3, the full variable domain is KAGVTQTPRYLIKTRGQQVTLSCSPISGHRSVSWYQQTPGQGLQFLFEYFSETQRNKGNFPGRFSGRQFSNSRSEMNVSTLELGDSALYLCASSLAGQPQYFGPGTRLTVL.

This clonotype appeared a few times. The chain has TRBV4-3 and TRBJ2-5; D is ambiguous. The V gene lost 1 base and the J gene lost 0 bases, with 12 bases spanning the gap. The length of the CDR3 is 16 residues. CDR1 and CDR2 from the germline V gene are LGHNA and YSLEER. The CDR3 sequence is CASSQGLASNQETQYF. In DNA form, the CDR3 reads TGCGCCAGCAGCCAAGGCCTCGCATCGAACCAAGAGACCCAGTACTTC.